This paragraph reports one T cell receptor (beta chain). What it binds is unknown. The CDR3 loop spans 16 amino acids. CDR1 is SGDLS and CDR2 is YYNGEE in the germline V gene. The V gene end was trimmed by 4 bases and the J gene end by 1 base; junction bases not matched to a gene: 6. These data belong to a study of cytotoxic CD8 clonotypes in ibrutinib-treated CLL. The wider study: Response samples followed a median approximately 13 months of treatment, range 6 to 36.

Study-wide findings and caveats: Public clonotypes were uncommon and contracted or stayed stable on treatment. Whereas clonality rose at ibrutinib response, it declined toward baseline at progression.

Using immunoSEQ multiplex PCR, the repertoire was profiled, and TCRdb retains in-frame clones only, with some absent. This table holds roughly 200,000 clones, 75% to 85% found once. The sample was PBMCs, taken after 12 months of ibrutinib treatment. The chain joins TRBV9 to TRBJ2-1; 9 bases agree with TRBD1. This TCR derives from a human donor with chronic lymphocytic leukemia. The CDR3 DNA sequence: TGTGCCAGCAGCCCACGCGGACAGGGGTCCTACAATGAGCAGTTCTTC. Translating it yields CASSPRGQGSYNEQFF.